A selection of T cell receptor beta chains follows, all from one sample in a study of T cells in Graves' hyperthyroidism and ophthalmopathy. TCRdb itself ran the multiplex PCR reads through MiXCR, one entry per CDR3 protein. The sample comprises roughly 640,000 distinct CDR3 sequences, more than 15% of which are singletons, and 3% to 4% rests with the top ten. Sequenced input: blood. All receptors come from a woman aged 40 to 49 with Graves' ophthalmopathy. CDR3s include the opening cysteine and the closing phenylalanine or tryptophan. Each record gives: J gene, V gene, CDR3 protein.

TRBJ2-7 TRBV3-1 CASSNDDRQGVGYEQYF
TRBJ1-4 TRBV30 CAWGRNEKLFF
TRBJ2-6 TRBV12-3/TRBV12-4 CASSGSLSGANVLTF
TRBJ2-3 TRBV7-9 CASSSGSLITDTQYF
TRBJ1-3 TRBV14 CASSQDSARPGNTIYF
TRBJ2-7 TRBV15 CATSRRLLDEQYF
TRBJ2-1 TRBV20-1 CSASLGREGLDEQFF
TRBJ1-1 TRBV18 CASSPQGLEAFF
TRBJ2-1 TRBV29-1 CSVNRGSSYNEQFF
TRBJ2-2 TRBV12-3/TRBV12-4 CASGIRGVRGTASGGLFF
TRBJ1-4 TRBV28 CASSLLQGLNEKLFF
TRBJ2-3 TRBV3-1 CASSPVLIATDTQYF
TRBJ2-1 TRBV11-3 CASSMSPGLGFDSQFF
TRBJ2-3 TRBV3-1 CASSRDPGLAITDTQYF
TRBJ2-7 TRBV20-1 CSAGRGPVREQYF
TRBJ1-4 TRBV6-5 CASSYSRVANEKLFF
TRBJ1-2 TRBV24-1 CATIGRLYGYTF
TRBJ1-5 TRBV3-1 CASSQGRGNQPQHF
TRBJ1-1 TRBV29-1 CSVAVTENTEAFF
TRBJ1-4 TRBV5-1 CASSPWTGNNEKLFF
TRBJ1-2 TRBV30 CAWWDRGRRYGYTF
TRBJ1-1 TRBV27 CASSWSPGMNTEAFF
TRBJ2-6 TRBV18 CASSPQGANVLTF
TRBJ2-1 TRBV20-1 CSATLAGGLGLQFF
TRBJ2-7 TRBV28 CASSPGSGATQEQYF
TRBJ2-5 TRBV30 CAWSATSHQETQYF
TRBJ2-2 TRBV2 CASSVDRADTGELFF
TRBJ2-5 TRBV3-1 CASSQGLSSAQETQYF
TRBJ2-1 TRBV2 CASSVVLGNEQFF
TRBJ2-5 TRBV18 CASSPPAGQETQYF
TRBJ2-2 TRBV3-1 CASSQVGTSTSITGELFF
TRBJ2-1 TRBV2 CASSGGGAAGRNEQFF
TRBJ2-3 TRBV2 CATGPSTSTDTQYF
TRBJ2-3 TRBV11-2 CASSSALAGGTDTQYF
TRBJ2-2 TRBV19 CASSISLGTGELFF
TRBJ1-2 TRBV14 CASSQGIGANGYTF
TRBJ1-3 TRBV18 CASSPPMGTAVNTIYF
TRBJ2-7 TRBV4-1 CASSQDLYSYEQYF
TRBJ2-3 TRBV3-1 CASSRVGSTDTQYF
TRBJ2-5 TRBV6-1 CASQEPQETQYF
TRBJ2-1 TRBV30 CAWSGGPRSYNEQFF
TRBJ2-2 TRBV28 CASRLGAGTGNTGELFF
TRBJ2-1 TRBV20-1 CGALSGRDYNEQFF
TRBJ2-3 TRBV7-2 CASSHGLGRGTDTQYF
TRBJ1-3 TRBV18 CASSPAGQVSGNTIYF